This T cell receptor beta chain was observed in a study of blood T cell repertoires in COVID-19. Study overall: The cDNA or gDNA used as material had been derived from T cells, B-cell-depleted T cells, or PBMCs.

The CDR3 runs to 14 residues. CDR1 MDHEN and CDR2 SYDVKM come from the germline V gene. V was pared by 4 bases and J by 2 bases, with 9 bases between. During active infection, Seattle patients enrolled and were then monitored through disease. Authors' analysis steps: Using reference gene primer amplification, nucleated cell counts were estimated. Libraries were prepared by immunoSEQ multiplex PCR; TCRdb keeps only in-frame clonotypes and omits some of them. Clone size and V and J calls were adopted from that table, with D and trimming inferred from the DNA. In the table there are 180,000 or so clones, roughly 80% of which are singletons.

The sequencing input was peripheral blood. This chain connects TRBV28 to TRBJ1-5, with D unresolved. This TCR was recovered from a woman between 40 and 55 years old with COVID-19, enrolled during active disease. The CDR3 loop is CASSSVNGNQPQHF. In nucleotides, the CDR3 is TGTGCCAGCAGTTCGGTTAATGGCAATCAGCCCCAGCATTTT.